Listed here is a single TCR beta chain. The data were obtained in a study of blood T cell repertoires in COVID-19. Losses at the gene ends were 5 bases for V and 8 bases for J; bases not matched to a gene: 8. The V gene's germline CDR1 is SQVTM and CDR2 ANQGSEA. The CDR3 is 14 residues long. Assay used: immunoSEQ multiplex PCR; TCRdb lists only in-frame clones, some missing. The table lists 200,000 to 250,000 clones, approximately 81% of them singletons, with approximately 2.6% in the top ten. Sequenced sample: peripheral blood. The receptor was derived from a man in his fifties or sixties who had recovered from COVID-19. The V and J genes are TRBV29-1 and TRBJ2-2; TRBD2 agrees at 10 bases. The CDR3 here is CSVSGRVSTGELFF. CDR3 coding DNA: TGCAGCGTTAGCGGGAGGGTATCTACGGGGGAGCTGTTTTTT.